One and the same sample provided the 8 T cell receptor beta chains below, sequenced in a study of blood T cell repertoires in COVID-19 (dated by TCRdb to the early 2020s). Receptor amplification or capture employed the immunoSEQ multiplex PCR assay. This immuneACCESS table, as held by TCRdb, lists in-frame sequences with V and J called but not all clones. Of the missing ones, under half trace to an unresolved V gene in checked studies; the others have no known cause. This sample gives 150,000 to 200,000 clones in total; 80% to 85% of them show up just once. Jointly, the top ten make up 9.1% of the sample. Sequenced: peripheral blood. These receptors were obtained from an elderly woman with active or convalescent COVID-19.

The table lists this clone with a count of one. J is TRBJ1-2 and V is TRBV11-2; 8 nucleotides line up with TRBD1. The J segment lost 7 bases and the V segment lost 8 bases, leaving 12 bases of the junction unmatched. The CDR3 runs 14 residues. Per the germline V gene, CDR1 is SGHAT and CDR2 is FQNNGV. The CDR3 nucleotides read TGTGCCAGCGAACCGGGACAGGAGTATACTGGCTACACCTTC. Translating gives CASEPGQEYTGYTF.

The chain has TRBV29-1 and TRBJ1-2; 8 bases agree with TRBD1. The CDR3 is made up of 14 amino acids. Per the germline V gene, CDR1 is SQVTM and CDR2 is ANQGSEA. The V gene end was trimmed by 7 bases and the J gene end by 3 bases; junction bases not matched to a gene: 10. The CDR3: CSAKSGGQDYGYTF. The CDR3 DNA reads as TGCAGCGCCAAGTCAGGGGGCCAAGACTATGGCTACACCTTC.

The chain is built from TRBV14 and TRBJ1-6; D may be TRBD1 (5 bases). This CDR3 contains 14 residues. The germline V gene encodes CDR1 SGHDN and CDR2 FVKESK. V shed 4 bases and J shed 10 bases, with 14 bases lying between them. The CDR3 here is CASSLGTEGSPLHF. For the CDR3, the DNA is TGTGCCAGCAGCCTAGGGACGGAGGGATCACCCCTCCACTTT.

V gene TRBV9 combines with J gene TRBJ1-1, with TRBD1 matching over 7 bases. Germline V lookup: CDR1 SGDLS, CDR2 YYNGEE. V lost 0 bases to trimming and J lost 4 bases; unmatched junction nucleotides: 9. This CDR3 region has 16 residues. CDR3 in amino acids: CASSVVSTGAGTEAFF. In DNA, the CDR3 is TGTGCCAGCAGCGTAGTAAGTACAGGGGCTGGCACTGAAGCTTTCTTT.

The J gene is TRBJ1-1, the V gene TRBV20-1; D is ambiguous. V was pared by 2 bases and J by 6 bases, with 7 bases between. The length of the CDR3 is 11 residues. Germline V gene sequence: CDR1 DFQATT, CDR2 SNEGSKA (reference sequence). The CDR3 coding sequence is TGCAGTGCTAGATTTCAGGCTGAAGCTTTCTTT. Translation: CSARFQAEAFF.

J is TRBJ1-1 and V is TRBV18, with D tentatively TRBD1 (5 bases). The CDR3 extends over 15 amino acids. Germline values: CDR1 KGHSH, CDR2 LQKENI. V lost 1 base and J 0 bases, leaving 9 bases between the germline ends. CDR3 bases: TGTGCCAGCTCACCACGGGAGGGGATGAACACTGAAGCTTTCTTT. Protein sequence: CASSPREGMNTEAFF.

The CDR3 nucleotides are TGTGCCAGCAGGACAGGGACTGGAAACACCATATATTTT. Translating it yields CASRTGTGNTIYF. This chain links TRBV27 with TRBJ1-3; 7 positions agree with TRBD1. The germline V gene has CDR1 MNHEY and CDR2 SMNVEV (reference sequence). The CDR3 is made up of 13 amino acids. Germline trimming cut 6 bases from V and 2 bases from J; bases unmatched to any gene: 1.

The chain carries TRBV11-3 and TRBJ2-3; 8 nucleotides match TRBD2. Germline CDR1 is SGHNT and CDR2 is YENEEA. This CDR3 spans 16 amino acids. Trimming took 1 base from V and 0 from J; bases not matched to a gene: 3. The DNA of the CDR3 is TGTGCCAGCAGCTTAGGCGGGGGGCCGAGCACAGATACGCAGTATTTT. It specifies CASSLGGGPSTDTQYF.